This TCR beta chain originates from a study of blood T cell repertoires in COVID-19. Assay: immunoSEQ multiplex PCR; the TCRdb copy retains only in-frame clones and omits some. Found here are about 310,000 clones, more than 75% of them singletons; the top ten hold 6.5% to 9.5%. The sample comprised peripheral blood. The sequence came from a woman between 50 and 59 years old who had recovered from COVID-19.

CDR3 region: CASSVTGSSYNSPLHF. CDR3 in DNA: TGTGCCAGCAGTGTAACAGGCAGCTCCTATAATTCACCCCTCCACTTT. This sequence joins TRBV2 and TRBJ1-6, with a tentative D call TRBD1 (5 bases). The V end was cut by 4 bases, the J end by 0 bases, with 10 bases between. Germline V lookup: CDR1 SNHLY, CDR2 FYNNEI. This CDR3 has 16 residues. Filled out from reference TRBV2 and TRBJ1-6, the complete variable domain reads EPEVTQTPSHQVTQMGQEVILRCVPISNHLYFYWYRQILGQKVEFLVSFYNNEISEKSEIFDDQFSVERPDGSNFTLKIRSTKLEDSAMYFCASSVTGSSYNSPLHFGNGTRLTVT.